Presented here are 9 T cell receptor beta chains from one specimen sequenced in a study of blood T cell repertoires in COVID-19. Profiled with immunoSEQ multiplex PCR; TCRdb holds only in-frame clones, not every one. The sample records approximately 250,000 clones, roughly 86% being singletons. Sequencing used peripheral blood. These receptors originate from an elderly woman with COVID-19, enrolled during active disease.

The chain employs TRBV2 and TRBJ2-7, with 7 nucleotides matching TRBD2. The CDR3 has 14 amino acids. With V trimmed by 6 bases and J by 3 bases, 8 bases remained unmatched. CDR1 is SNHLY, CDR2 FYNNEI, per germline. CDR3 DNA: TGTGCCAGCAGCTTCGGGACGGGGGGCTACGAGCAGTACGTC. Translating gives CASSFGTGGYEQYV.

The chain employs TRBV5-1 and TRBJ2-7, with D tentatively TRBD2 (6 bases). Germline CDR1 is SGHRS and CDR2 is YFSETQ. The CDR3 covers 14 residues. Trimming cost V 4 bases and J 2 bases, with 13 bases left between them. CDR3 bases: TGCGCCAGCAGCCCGGGAGAAGGGCCCTACGAGCAGTACGTC. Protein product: CASSPGEGPYEQYV.

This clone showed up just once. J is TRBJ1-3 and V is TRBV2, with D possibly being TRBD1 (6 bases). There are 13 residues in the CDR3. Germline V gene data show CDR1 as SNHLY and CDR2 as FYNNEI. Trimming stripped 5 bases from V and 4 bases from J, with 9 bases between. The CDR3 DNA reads TGTGCCAGCAGTTACGGGACAGGAAACACCATATATTTT. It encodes CASSYGTGNTIYF. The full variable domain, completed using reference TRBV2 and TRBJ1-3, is EPEVTQTPSHQVTQMGQEVILRCVPISNHLYFYWYRQILGQKVEFLVSFYNNEISEKSEIFDDQFSVERPDGSNFTLKIRSTKLEDSAMYFCASSYGTGNTIYFGEGSWLTVV.

The CDR3, as DNA: TGTGCCAGCAGTGGACCAGGGGGCACTGAAGCTTTCTTT. Translated: CASSGPGGTEAFF. The chain links TRBV25-1 to TRBJ1-1; 7 nucleotides line up with TRBD1. Germline V CDR1 and CDR2: MGHDK, SYGVNS. V was pared by 4 bases and J by 4 bases, with 3 bases of the junction left unmatched. The CDR3 is 13 residues long.

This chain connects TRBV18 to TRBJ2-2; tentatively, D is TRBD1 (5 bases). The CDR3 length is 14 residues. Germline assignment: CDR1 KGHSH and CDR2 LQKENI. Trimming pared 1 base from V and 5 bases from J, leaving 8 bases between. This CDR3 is CASSPLQGTGELFF. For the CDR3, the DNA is TGTGCCAGCTCACCACTGCAGGGAACCGGGGAGCTGTTTTTT.

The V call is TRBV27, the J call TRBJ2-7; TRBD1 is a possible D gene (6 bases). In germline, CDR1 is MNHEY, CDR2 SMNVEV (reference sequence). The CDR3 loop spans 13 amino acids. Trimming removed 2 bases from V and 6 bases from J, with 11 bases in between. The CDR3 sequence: CASSLGGSGEQYF. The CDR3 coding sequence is TGTGCCAGCAGTTTAGGGGGCTCAGGCGAGCAGTACTTC.

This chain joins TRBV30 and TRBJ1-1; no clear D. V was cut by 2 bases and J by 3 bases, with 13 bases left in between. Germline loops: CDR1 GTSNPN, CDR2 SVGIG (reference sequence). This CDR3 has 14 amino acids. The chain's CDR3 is CAWSRKRRDTEAFF. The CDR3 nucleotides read TGTGCCTGGAGTCGCAAGAGGAGGGACACTGAAGCTTTCTTT.

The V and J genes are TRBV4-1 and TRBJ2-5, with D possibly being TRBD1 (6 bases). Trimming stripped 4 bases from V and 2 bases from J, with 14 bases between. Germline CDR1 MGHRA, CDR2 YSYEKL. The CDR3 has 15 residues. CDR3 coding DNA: TGCGCCAGCAGCCGAACCGGACAGCCTCAAGAGACCCAGTACTTC. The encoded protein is CASSRTGQPQETQYF.

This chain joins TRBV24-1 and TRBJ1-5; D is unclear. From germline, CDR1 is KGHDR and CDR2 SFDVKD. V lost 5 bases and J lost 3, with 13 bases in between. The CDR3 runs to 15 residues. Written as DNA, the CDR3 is TGTGCCACCAGTGGTGGCGGAGGTTTCAATCAGCCCCAGCATTTT. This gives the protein CATSGGGGFNQPQHF.